The entry below describes one T cell receptor (beta chain). Its antigen remains unidentified. This record comes from a study of CD8 T cells in ankylosing spondylitis. Germline V lookup: CDR1 SGHKS, CDR2 YYEKEE (reference sequence). The trim removed 4 bases at V and 4 bases at J, leaving 7 bases unmatched. The CDR3 totals 14 residues. MiXCR, run by TCRdb on the 5' RACE reads, gives a single entry per CDR3 protein. Altogether approximately 300,000 distinct CDR3 sequences are present, 20% being singletons, with the ten largest covering around 7.8%. Points from the study as a whole: Several of the motif variants were reported before in synovial fluid and blood from reactive arthritis.

The clonotype comes from a male donor with ankylosing spondylitis or in good health (not recorded which). The specimen was blood, either unsorted or a sorted T cell fraction (not recorded which). The chain is built from TRBV5-5 and TRBJ2-5, with 7 bases aligning to TRBD1. The chain's CDR3 is CASSRTGSGETQYF. In nucleotides, the CDR3 is TGTGCCAGCAGCCGGACAGGTTCGGGAGAGACCCAGTACTTC.